The source of this T cell receptor (beta chain) is a study of blood T cell repertoires in COVID-19 (TCRdb year 2020). For the study in its entirety: Samples from collaborators originated in the United States, Italy and Spain and spanned both the acute and convalescent phases of COVID-19. The material from the prospective study consisted of cDNA or gDNA derived from T cells, B-cell-depleted T cells, or PBMCs. Subjects who had been exposed to COVID-19, were actively infected with it, or had recovered from it provided the deeply sampled blood TCRbeta repertoires that made up the dataset. The repertoires were made available in a free public database intended to serve as a resource for research on the immune response to SARS-CoV-2. The samples were drawn from two sources: the first 160 participants of the ongoing ImmuneRACE study, and 1,200 or so subjects contributed by 6 global collaborators. The sample metadata nearly always contained a de-identified subject ID, COVID-19 status, age in years and sex. Where HLA class I and class II types were available, the types were taken from metadata supplied by the sample provider, not from assay-based typing.

TCRbeta CDR3 regions were amplified from genomic DNA by means of the immunoSEQ Assay, a bias-controlled multiplex PCR. For the original study's pipeline: The number of nucleated cells in each sample was estimated from the amplification of reference gene primers within the assay. Sequence reads were collapsed and filtered to measure the absolute abundance of every unique TCRbeta CDR3 rearrangement. For each sample, productive Simpson clonality was calculated by taking the square root of Simpson's diversity index across productive rearrangements. TCRdb holds this immuneACCESS table with in-frame rearrangements only. Some clones are missing; in checked studies, unresolved V genes explain under half, and the rest has no known cause. That table is the source of V, J and clone size, and D and trimming were worked out from the DNA. The sample records roughly 250,000 clones, roughly 82% of which are singletons. The ten biggest clones cover roughly 4.9% of the sample.

Study-level results and caveats: Clinical and demographic metadata were provided uncurated, with the amount varying by source and participant.

The CDR3 starts with the cysteine, ends with the phenylalanine, and has 15 residues. Here the CDR3 DNA is all that survives: 45 bases in frame from base 1. The germline V and J ends show losses of 5 bases and 8 bases respectively, and no gene match explains 6 bases of the junction. CDR1 and CDR2 (SGHKS, YYEKEE) derive from the germline V gene (reference sequence). Turning to this clone: Its antigen is currently not known. Per-base qualities were not stored, and no clone one base away is much larger.

Collaborating institutions collected whole blood in K2EDTA tubes following their own protocols. For TCRbeta analysis, collaborators shipped samples in one of three forms: frozen whole blood, isolated PBMCs, or DNA extracted from either of those sample types. The rearrangement joined TRBV5-5 to TRBJ2-2; the junction holds 13 bases that match TRBD2. Sequencing was carried out using peripheral blood. The sequence came from an elderly woman with active or convalescent COVID-19. In nucleotide form, the sequence is TGTGCCAGCAGGCGACTAGCGGGGGGAACGGGGGAGCTGTTTTTT. It encodes CASRRLAGGTGELFF.